These 28 T cell receptor beta chains share one sample of origin, sequenced in a study of low-dose radiotherapy and immunotherapy resistance in tumors. Covering alpha and beta chains, TRAV- and TRBV-specific primers were used for the first-strand cDNA. With a constant-region primer and a V-primer adapter, TCRs were subjected to approximately 18 PCR cycles of amplification. One entry per CDR3 protein, called by TCRdb with MiXCR from the reads. The data show around 80,000 distinct CDR3 sequences, about 17% seen once. The time point was: after trial treatment. Treatment meaning: LDRT plus nivolumab, ipilimumab, low-dose cyclophosphamide and aspirin (RACIN trial). This specimen consisted of PBMCs, obtained after low-dose radiotherapy plus immunotherapy. The receptors were sampled from a male donor with prostate cancer.

Many counts were recorded for this clonotype. The CDR3 nucleotides read TGCAGTGTTCACCCGCCGGGGGCGACTAATGAAAAACTGTTTTTT. This sequence encodes CSVHPPGATNEKLFF. V is TRBV20-1 and J is TRBJ1-4, with D possibly matching TRBD1 (6 bases). CDR3 size: 15 residues. Germline lookup yields CDR1 DFQATT and CDR2 SNEGSKA (reference sequence). The V end was cut by 7 bases, the J end by 2 bases, with 17 bases between.

Remarks on this clonotype: A far larger clone lies a single base away; this is likely a read error. For the CDR3, the DNA is TGTGCCAGCAGGGCCAGAGCGAACACCGGGGAGATGTTTTTT. Translating gives CASRARANTGEMFF. The chain joins TRBV6-6 to TRBJ2-2, with D perhaps matching TRBD2 (5 bases). The CDR3 is made up of 14 amino acids. The V gene's germline CDR1 is MNHNY and CDR2 SVGAGI (reference sequence).

This clonotype was counted at least ten times. V and J are TRBV4-2 and TRBJ2-2; 10 bases line up with TRBD1. The junction had 3 bases not matched to a gene; V was cut back by 2 bases and J by 6 bases. CDR1 and CDR2 from the germline V gene are LGHNA and YNFKEQ. The CDR3 sequence is 15 residues long. In DNA, the CDR3 is TGTGCCAGCAGCCAACGGACAGGGGGTCCCGGGGAGCTGTTTTTT. Translated, it gives CASSQRTGGPGELFF.

This clonotype was seen ten or more times. V usage is TRBV6-6 and J usage is TRBJ1-1; tentatively, D is TRBD1 (5 bases). V lost 5 bases and J lost 1, with 14 bases in between. The CDR3 length is 15 residues. Germline CDR1 and CDR2: MNHNY and SVGAGI (reference sequence). The CDR3 spells CASSDAGRKNTEAFF. As DNA, the CDR3 is TGTGCCAGCAGTGACGCGGGACGGAAGAACACTGAAGCTTTCTTT.

This clonotype was found many times. This chain links TRBV29-1 with TRBJ2-2; 7 bases are a match to TRBD2. CDR1 is SQVTM, CDR2 ANQGSEA, per germline. CDR3 size: 16 residues. V trimming: 4 bases; J trimming: 1 base; junction bases outside the gene matches: 9. Here the CDR3 reads CSVGAPSGGNTGELFF. In DNA form, the CDR3 reads TGCAGCGTTGGTGCCCCTAGCGGAGGGAACACCGGGGAGCTGTTTTTT.

This clonotype showed up just once. V and J are TRBV12-5 and TRBJ2-1, with 8 bases that match TRBD1. Germline values: CDR1 LGHNT, CDR2 FRNRAP. The CDR3 sequence is 14 residues long. The trim removed 2 bases at V and 6 bases at J, leaving 3 bases unmatched. The CDR3 region has the DNA TGTGCTAGTGGTTTGACGGGACAGGTCAATGAGCAGTTCTTC. As protein: CASGLTGQVNEQFF.

This clonotype was detected only once. The chain employs TRBV5-1 and TRBJ1-5; possibly TRBD1 for D (5 bases). V was clipped by 0 bases and J by 0 bases, with 10 bases between them. Germline CDR1 and CDR2: SGHRS and YFSETQ. The CDR3 runs to 16 residues. Here the CDR3 DNA reads TGCGCCAGCAGCTTGGGGGGCAGTTATAGCAATCAGCCCCAGCATTTT. This encodes CASSLGGSYSNQPQHF.

This clonotype was counted ten times or more. This chain connects TRBV2 to TRBJ2-5, with TRBD2 as a possible D gene (5 bases). The CDR3 totals 12 residues. The ends were cut back, 8 bases at V and 5 bases at J, with 12 bases in the middle. Germline CDR1 reads SNHLY; CDR2 reads FYNNEI. The CDR3 nucleotides are TGTGCCAGCCTCGGAGGCCGGGAGACCCAGTACTTC. This sequence encodes CASLGGRETQYF.

This CDR3 is CASRLVAGGPPSYNEQYF. CDR3 nucleotides: TGTGCCAGCAGACTAGTAGCGGGAGGGCCCCCTTCCTACAATGAGCAGTACTTC. The J gene is TRBJ2-7, the V gene TRBV6-6; TRBD2 aligns across 11 bases. Trimming removed 6 bases from V and 7 bases from J; junction bases left unmatched: 20. The length of the CDR3 is 18 residues. CDR1 is MNHNY and CDR2 is SVGAGI in the germline V gene (reference sequence).

This clonotype was found many times. CDR3 coding DNA: TGTGCCAGCAGTCCCGTATCTGACTCTTACTATGGCTACACCTTC. Encoded protein: CASSPVSDSYYGYTF. The chain employs TRBV12-3 or TRBV12-4 and TRBJ1-2; the D is unclear. V was shortened by 5 bases and J by 3 bases, with 16 bases between the two germline ends. The CDR3 extends over 15 amino acids.

The V gene is TRBV20-1, the J gene TRBJ2-4; 10 positions agree with TRBD2. The CDR3 spans 15 residues. Germline trimming cut 6 bases from V and 3 bases from J; bases unmatched to any gene: 8. Germline CDR1 and CDR2: DFQATT and SNEGSKA (reference sequence). This CDR3 reads CSAEAGTSVKNIQYF. DNA for the CDR3: TGCAGTGCAGAAGCCGGGACTAGCGTCAAAAACATTCAGTACTTC.

This clonotype has at least ten counts. J is TRBJ1-1 and V is TRBV19; D unclear. CDR3 size: 14 residues. Trimming pared 0 bases from V and 0 bases from J, leaving 5 bases between. The germline V gene encodes CDR1 LNHDA and CDR2 SQIVND (reference sequence). CDR3 sequence: CASSIDRLNTEAFF. In nucleotides, the CDR3 is TGTGCCAGTAGTATAGACAGATTGAACACTGAAGCTTTCTTT.

This clonotype was counted ten times or more. J is TRBJ1-5 and V is TRBV7-2; D may be TRBD1 (5 bases). With 1 base removed from V and 6 bases from J, the gap between germline ends came to 13 bases. The CDR3 runs to 15 residues. Germline-derived CDR1 and CDR2 are SGHTA and FQGNSA. This CDR3 is CASSLESGIAQPQHF. The CDR3 nucleotides are TGTGCCAGCAGCTTAGAGTCAGGGATTGCTCAGCCCCAGCATTTT.

The chain employs TRBV6-2 or TRBV6-3 and TRBJ2-5, with TRBD2 matching over 12 bases. Germline V gives CDR1 MNHEY, CDR2 SVGEGT. The CDR3 spans 16 residues. V lost 5 bases, J lost 5 bases, and 9 bases stayed unmatched. The CDR3 protein is CASSLGLAGTAETQYF. The CDR3 nucleotides are TGTGCCAGCAGTCTTGGACTAGCGGGGACCGCGGAGACCCAGTACTTC.

This clonotype was recorded many times. The gene calls are TRBV5-4 and TRBJ2-5, with unresolved D. The V gene lost 1 base and the J gene lost 5 bases, with 9 bases spanning the gap. The germline CDR1 and CDR2 sequences are SGHNT and YYREEE (reference sequence). CDR3 length equals 13 residues. The CDR3 here is CASSLNTRETQYF. The CDR3 nucleotides read TGTGCCAGCAGCTTGAACACGAGGGAGACCCAGTACTTC.

This clonotype was recorded at least ten times. The chain links TRBV28 to TRBJ2-7; possibly TRBD1 or TRBD2 for D (5 bases each). V lost 3 bases and J lost 0, with 15 bases in between. Germline V lookup: CDR1 MDHEN, CDR2 SYDVKM. The CDR3 covers 16 residues. The CDR3 DNA sequence: TGTGCCAGCAGTTTTTCCTACGGGACGGGCTCCTACGAGCAGTACTTC. Translating it yields CASSFSYGTGSYEQYF.

This clonotype has ten or more counts. The genes are TRBV5-3 and TRBJ1-2, with 10 positions matching TRBD1. TRBV5-3 belongs to the ORF category, with a function that is uncertain. The CDR3 runs to 15 residues. V shed 4 bases and J 7 bases; nucleotides not matched to a gene: 10. CDR3 in DNA: TGTGCCAGAAGCAATCCGGGACAGGGGATTTGTGGCTACACCTTC. This translates into CARSNPGQGICGYTF.

This clonotype was seen at least ten times. V gene TRBV28 combines with J gene TRBJ2-7; perhaps TRBD2 as D (5 bases). The CDR3 is 14 amino acids. Trimming left V 3 bases short and J 7 bases short, with 16 bases between. Germline V gives CDR1 MDHEN, CDR2 SYDVKM. This CDR3 is CASSLNRGSEEQYF. In DNA form, the CDR3 reads TGTGCCAGCAGTTTGAACAGAGGGTCTGAGGAGCAGTACTTC.

This clonotype appeared many times. The chain joins TRBV7-3 to TRBJ2-1, with 8 bases identical to TRBD2. With V trimmed by 4 bases and J by 7 bases, 6 bases remained unmatched. Germline V gives CDR1 SGHTA, CDR2 FQGTGA. The CDR3 is 14 residues long. CDR3 nucleotide sequence: TGTGCCAGCAGCTGGGGTAGCGGGACAAATGAGCAGTTCTTC. It translates to CASSWGSGTNEQFF.

As for this clonotype: A much larger clone differs by one base, so this may be a read error. The chain carries TRBV9 and TRBJ2-7; no definite D call. CDR1 and CDR2 (germline): SGDLS, YYNGEE. Trimming shortened V by 3 bases and J by 2 bases, and 0 bases separated the two germline ends. CDR3 length: 10 residues. CDR3 DNA: TGTGCCAGCAGCGCCTACGAGCAGTACTTC. Translation gives CASSAYEQYF.

This clonotype was seen repeatedly, ten times or more. The chain has TRBV7-7 and TRBJ2-3; TRBD2 aligns across 10 bases. Germline CDR1 and CDR2: SSHAT and FNYEAQ (reference sequence). The CDR3 is made up of 14 amino acids. V dropped 5 bases and J dropped 6; count of bases not matched to a gene: 5. The CDR3 DNA reads TGTGCCAGCAGCCAACGAGCGGGGGGGGATACGCAGTATTTT. Translated: CASSQRAGGDTQYF.

This clonotype has ten or more counts. Mismatch with germline at one junction end may stem from a read error. This chain uses TRBV7-6 with TRBJ2-2; D is possibly TRBD1 (5 bases). The length of the CDR3 is 16 residues. The germline CDR1 and CDR2 sequences are SGHVS and FNYEAQ. The CDR3 sequence is CASSLAVRANAGELFF. CDR3 nucleotide sequence: TGTGCCAGCAGCTTAGCTGTCAGGGCGAACGCCGGGGAGCTGTTTTTT.

This clonotype came up many times. The CDR3 DNA sequence: TGTGCCAGCAACCCAACAGGGTACCTTGAGCAGTTCTTC. Its translation: CASNPTGYLEQFF. The chain has TRBV28 and TRBJ2-1; tentatively, D is TRBD1 (6 bases). The CDR3 runs 13 residues. Deletions cut 7 bases from V and 9 bases from J, with 16 bases between. Germline V CDR1 and CDR2: MDHEN, SYDVKM.

This clonotype was seen many times. The chain has TRBV4-1 and TRBJ2-1; D possibly corresponds to TRBD1 (6 bases). V was shortened by 3 bases and J by 10 bases, with 13 bases between the two germline ends. The germline V gene encodes CDR1 MGHRA and CDR2 YSYEKL. The length of the CDR3 is 13 residues. The CDR3, as DNA: TGCGCCAGCAGCCAGAGCATAGGACAGGAGCAGTTCTTC. Residues: CASSQSIGQEQFF.

This clonotype showed up many times. The V call is TRBV27, the J call TRBJ2-7; 7 bases line up with TRBD1. This CDR3 has 16 amino acids. Germline CDR1 MNHEY, CDR2 SMNVEV (reference sequence). Unmatched junction bases numbered 17, after V lost 10 bases and J lost 2 bases. DNA for the CDR3: TGTGCCACTAGGAGACCGAACTATGGGACAGCCTACGAGCAGTACTTC. This codes for CATRRPNYGTAYEQYF.

This clonotype appeared many times. The chain couples TRBV6-2 or TRBV6-3 to TRBJ1-6; 10 nucleotides match TRBD1. V shed 6 bases and J 14 bases; nucleotides not matched to a gene: 13. Germline CDR1 is MNHEY and CDR2 is SVGEGT. The CDR3 has 15 residues. CDR3 amino acids: CASSSGTGALGTLHF. CDR3 in DNA: TGTGCCAGCAGCTCCGGGACAGGGGCCCTCGGGACCCTCCACTTT.

For this clonotype: This probably arose from a read error, given a far larger clone one base away. The chain is built from TRBV5-4 and TRBJ2-4; D is unresolved. The CDR3 extends over 14 amino acids. Germline loops: CDR1 SGHNT, CDR2 YYREEE (reference sequence). The V and J ends lost 1 base and 13 bases respectively, with 18 bases between them. In DNA, the CDR3 is TGTGCCAGCAGCTTGTCGCTAACGGTCAATGAGCAGTACTTC. This encodes CASSLSLTVNEQYF.

Concerning this clonotype itself: It is unclear where the CDR3 begins or ends on the DNA, so no DNA is shown, and the CDR3 is as TCRdb lists it. The chain couples TRBV6-5 to TRBJ2-2. The CDR3 comprises 14 residues, both ends counted. Germline loops: CDR1 MNHEY, CDR2 SVGAGI. CDR3 loop: CASSYSTFSELFFF.